This passage covers 9 T cell receptor beta chains from one sample sequenced in a study of T cell clonality in common variable immunodeficiency. Method: immunoSEQ multiplex PCR; TCRdb's copy keeps in-frame clones and lacks some. This repertoire holds some 38,000 clones, and none appear only once. Sequencing was carried out using peripheral blood mononuclear cells. The receptors were sampled from a person between 18 and 75 years old in good health.

Ten or more counts support this clone. The CDR3 extends 3 residues past the end of the read, so its final part is completed from the germline J gene. V and J are TRBV6-1 and TRBJ1-6, with D unresolved. The germline gives CDR1 MNHNS, CDR2 SASEGT. The ends were cut back, 3 bases at V and 7 bases at J, with 7 bases in the middle. The CDR3 extends over 13 amino acids. The chain's CDR3 is CASSDIVNSPLHF. The sequenced part of the CDR3 DNA is TGTGCCAGCAGTGATATAGTGAATTCACCC.

This clone was counted ten times or more. The missing CDR3 end, 3 residues past where the read stops, is filled in from the germline J gene. The rearrangement links TRBV28 to TRBJ2-5, with D uncertain. Trimming took off 4 bases at V and 2 bases at J, with 14 bases between the two ends. The CDR3 consists of 15 residues. Germline V lookup: CDR1 MDHEN, CDR2 SYDVKM. CDR3 residues: CASSSDKQVQETQYF. Partial CDR3 DNA: TGTGCCAGCAGTTCAGACAAGCAAGTACAAGAGACC.

This clone came up many times. The sequence runs out 3 residues before the end of the CDR3; the remainder is reconstructed from the germline J gene. This rearrangement joins TRBV2 to TRBJ2-7, with 9 bases aligning to TRBD2. The CDR3 totals 14 residues. From germline, CDR1 is SNHLY and CDR2 FYNNEI. V was pared by 6 bases and J by 6 bases, with 9 bases of the junction left unmatched. The CDR3 spells CASRPTGTSFEQYF. The sequenced part of the CDR3 DNA is TGTGCCAGCAGACCGACCGGGACTAGCTTCGAG.

The table lists this clone with a few counts. The read stops 3 residues short of the end of the CDR3; the missing end is completed from the germline J gene. This chain joins TRBV5-1 and TRBJ2-1, with 14 positions matching TRBD2. J gave up 6 bases and V 2 bases, and 7 bases lay outside the gene matches. Germline lookup yields CDR1 SGHRS and CDR2 YFSETQ. The CDR3 extends over 17 amino acids. CDR3 protein: CASSFPSGTSGSNEQFF. The DNA read from the CDR3 is TGCGCCAGCAGCTTCCCGTCTGGGACTAGCGGGAGCAATGAG.

This clone occurred many times. The sequence runs out 3 residues before the end of the CDR3; the remainder is reconstructed from the germline J gene. The chain is built from TRBV6-1 and TRBJ2-3, with D possibly TRBD2 on 6 matching bases. Germline lookup yields CDR1 MNHNS and CDR2 SASEGT. This CDR3 has 16 amino acids. The CDR3 bases that were read are TGTGCCAGCAGTGAAGCGGGAGGTGCCTCGGGGGTGACG. Its protein is CASSEAGGASGVT. The CDR3 in its entirety is CASSEAGGASGVTQYF.

This clone was picked up many times. The read terminates 3 residues before the CDR3 end, so the remaining end is supplied by the germline J gene. This rearrangement joins TRBV19 to TRBJ2-1; no reliable D call. The CDR3 length is 13 residues. V was clipped by 3 bases and J by 3 bases, with 6 bases between them. Germline V CDR1 and CDR2: LNHDA, SQIVND (reference sequence). CDR3 bases read: TGTGCCAGTAGTATTTCTGTCTACAATGAG. Translated, it gives CASSISVYNE. The whole CDR3 reads CASSISVYNEQFF.

A few counts support this clone. With a much larger clone just one base away, this may be a read error. The read finishes 3 residues shy of the CDR3 end, and the germline J gene is used to complete it. The chain joins TRBV18 to TRBJ2-2; 7 bases map to TRBD1. The CDR3 loop spans 15 amino acids. Looked up from germline, CDR1 is KGHSH and CDR2 is LQKENI. This chain's CDR3 is CASSPQGAGANVLFF. Partial CDR3 DNA: TGTGCCAGCTCACCACAGGGGGCTGGGGCCAACGTG. The full variable domain, its missing parts supplied by reference TRBV18 and TRBJ2-2, is NAGVMQNPRHLVRRRGQEARLRCSPMKGHSHVYWYRQLPEEGLKFMVYLQKENIIDESGMPKERFSAEFPKEGPSILRIQQVVRGDSAAYFCASSPQGAGANVLFFGEGSRLTVL.

As concerns this clone: Read data end 3 residues before the CDR3 end; the end is taken from the germline J gene. The chain couples TRBV7-9 to TRBJ2-3; perhaps TRBD2 as D (6 bases). The CDR3 totals 14 residues. Germline V gene lookup returns CDR1 SEHNR and CDR2 FQNEAQ (reference sequence). V was shortened by 1 base and J by 8 bases, with 13 bases between the two germline ends. CDR3 region: CASSLDPSVRTQYF. CDR3 DNA (partial): TGTGCCAGCAGCTTAGATCCTAGCGTTCGTACG.

The table lists this clone with many counts. From the germline J gene comes the end of the CDR3, since the read stops 3 residues before it. V gene TRBV19 combines with J gene TRBJ2-6, with D possibly matching TRBD2 (6 bases). In germline, CDR1 is LNHDA, CDR2 SQIVND (reference sequence). The CDR3 runs to 15 residues. The V end lost 6 bases, the J end lost 0 bases, and 9 bases lay between the germline ends. CDR3 DNA, as far as it was read: TGTGCCAGTAGAGCTAGCGTCTCTGGGGCCAACGTC. It codes for CASRASVSGANV. The whole CDR3 protein is CASRASVSGANVLTF.